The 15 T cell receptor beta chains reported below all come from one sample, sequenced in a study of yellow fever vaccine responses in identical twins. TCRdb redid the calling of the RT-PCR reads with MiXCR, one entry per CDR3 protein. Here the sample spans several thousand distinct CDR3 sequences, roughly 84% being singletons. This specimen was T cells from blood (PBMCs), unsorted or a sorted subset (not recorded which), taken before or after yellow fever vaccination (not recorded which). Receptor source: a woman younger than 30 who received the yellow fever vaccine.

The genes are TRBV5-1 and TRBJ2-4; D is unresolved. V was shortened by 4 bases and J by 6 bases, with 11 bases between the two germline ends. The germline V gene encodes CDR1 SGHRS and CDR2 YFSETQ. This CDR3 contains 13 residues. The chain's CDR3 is CASSTTTRNIQYF. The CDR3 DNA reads TGCGCCAGCAGCACGACGACTCGAAACATTCAGTACTTC.

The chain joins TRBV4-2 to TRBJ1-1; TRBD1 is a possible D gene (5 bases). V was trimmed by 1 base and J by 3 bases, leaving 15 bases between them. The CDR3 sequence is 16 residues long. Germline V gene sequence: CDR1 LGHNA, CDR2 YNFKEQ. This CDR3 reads CASSQVSGTGDTEAFF. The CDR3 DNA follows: TGTGCCAGCAGCCAAGTTTCAGGGACCGGAGACACTGAAGCTTTCTTT.

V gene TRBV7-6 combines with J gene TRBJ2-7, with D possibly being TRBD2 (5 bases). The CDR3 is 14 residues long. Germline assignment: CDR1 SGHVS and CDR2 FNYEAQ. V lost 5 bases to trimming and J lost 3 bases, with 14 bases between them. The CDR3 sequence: CASSPLLGSYEQYF. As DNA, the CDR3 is TGTGCCAGCAGCCCCCTACTAGGGAGCTACGAGCAGTACTTC.

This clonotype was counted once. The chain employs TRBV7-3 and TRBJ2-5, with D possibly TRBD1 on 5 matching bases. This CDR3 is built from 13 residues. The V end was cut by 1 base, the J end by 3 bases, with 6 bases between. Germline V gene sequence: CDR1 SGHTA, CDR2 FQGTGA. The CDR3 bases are TGTGCCAGCAGCTTAAACAGGAAAGAGACCCAGTACTTC. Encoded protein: CASSLNRKETQYF.

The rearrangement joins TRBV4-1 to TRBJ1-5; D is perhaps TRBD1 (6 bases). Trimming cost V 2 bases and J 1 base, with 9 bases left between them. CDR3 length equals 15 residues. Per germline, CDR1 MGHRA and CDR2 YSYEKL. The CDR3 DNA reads TGCGCCAGCAGCCAATGGACAGCGAGCAATCAGCCCCAGCATTTT. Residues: CASSQWTASNQPQHF.

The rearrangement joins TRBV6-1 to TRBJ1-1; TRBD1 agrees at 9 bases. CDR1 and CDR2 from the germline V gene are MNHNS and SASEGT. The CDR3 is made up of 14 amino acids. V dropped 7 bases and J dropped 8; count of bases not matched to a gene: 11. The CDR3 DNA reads TGTGCCAGCATCCAGTTTACAGGGGGCAACGAAGCTTTCTTT. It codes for CASIQFTGGNEAFF.

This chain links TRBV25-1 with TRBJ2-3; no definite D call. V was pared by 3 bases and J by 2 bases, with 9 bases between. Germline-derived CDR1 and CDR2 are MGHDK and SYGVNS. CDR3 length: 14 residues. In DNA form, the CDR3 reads TGTGCCAGCAGTGAGTACAGCCTCACAGATACGCAGTATTTT. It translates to CASSEYSLTDTQYF.

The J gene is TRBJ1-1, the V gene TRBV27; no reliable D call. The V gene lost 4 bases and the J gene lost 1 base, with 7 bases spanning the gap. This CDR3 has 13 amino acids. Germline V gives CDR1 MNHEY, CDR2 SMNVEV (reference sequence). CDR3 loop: CASSSTQNTEAFF. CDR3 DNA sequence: TGTGCCAGCAGTTCCACCCAGAACACTGAAGCTTTCTTT.

In DNA form, the CDR3 reads TGTGCCAGAAGCCACCCAGACAGGCCGAACACCGGGGAGCTGTTTTTT. Its translation is CARSHPDRPNTGELFF. The rearrangement uses TRBV5-3 and TRBJ2-2, with D possibly matching TRBD1 (6 bases). TRBV5-3 is reported as an ORF; its role is uncertain. V was trimmed by 4 bases and J by 0 bases, leaving 13 bases between them. The CDR3 runs to 16 residues.

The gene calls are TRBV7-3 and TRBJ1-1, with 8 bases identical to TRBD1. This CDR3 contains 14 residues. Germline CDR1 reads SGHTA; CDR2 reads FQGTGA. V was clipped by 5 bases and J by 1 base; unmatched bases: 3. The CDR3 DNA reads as TGTGCCAGCAGCCCCGGACAGGGGAACACTGAAGCTTTCTTT. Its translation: CASSPGQGNTEAFF.

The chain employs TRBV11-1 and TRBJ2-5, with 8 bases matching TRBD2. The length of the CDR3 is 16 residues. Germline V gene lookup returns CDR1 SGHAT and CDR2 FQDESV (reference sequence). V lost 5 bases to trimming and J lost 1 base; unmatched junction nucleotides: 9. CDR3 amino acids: CASSLPFGTSQETQYF. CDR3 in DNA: TGTGCCAGCAGCCTTCCGTTTGGGACTAGCCAAGAGACCCAGTACTTC. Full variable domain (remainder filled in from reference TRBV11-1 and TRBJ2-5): EAEVAQSPRYKITEKSQAVAFWCDPISGHATLYWYRQILGQGPELLVQFQDESVVDDSQLPKDRFSAERLKGVDSTLKIQPAELGDSAMYLCASSLPFGTSQETQYFGPGTRLLVL.

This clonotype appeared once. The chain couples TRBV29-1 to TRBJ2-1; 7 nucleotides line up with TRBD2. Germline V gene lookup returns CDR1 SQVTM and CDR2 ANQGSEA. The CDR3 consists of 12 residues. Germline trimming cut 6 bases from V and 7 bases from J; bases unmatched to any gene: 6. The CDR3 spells CSVETSRNEQFF. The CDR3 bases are TGCAGCGTAGAGACTAGCCGGAATGAGCAGTTCTTC.

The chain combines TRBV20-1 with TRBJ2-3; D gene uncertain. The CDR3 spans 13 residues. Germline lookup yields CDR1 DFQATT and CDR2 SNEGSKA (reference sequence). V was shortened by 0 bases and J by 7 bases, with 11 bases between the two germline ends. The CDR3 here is CSARDLALHTQYF. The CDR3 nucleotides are TGCAGTGCTAGAGATCTCGCGTTACATACGCAGTATTTT.

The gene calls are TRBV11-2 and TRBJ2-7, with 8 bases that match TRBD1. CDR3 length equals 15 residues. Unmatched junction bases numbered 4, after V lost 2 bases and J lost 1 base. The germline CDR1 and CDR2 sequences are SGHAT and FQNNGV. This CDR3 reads CASSLSGQGSYEQYF. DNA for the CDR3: TGTGCCAGCAGCTTATCTGGACAGGGATCCTACGAGCAGTACTTC.

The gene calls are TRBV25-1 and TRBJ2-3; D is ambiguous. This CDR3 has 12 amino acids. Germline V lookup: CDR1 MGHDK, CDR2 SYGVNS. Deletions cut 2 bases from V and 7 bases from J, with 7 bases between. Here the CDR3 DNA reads TGTGCCAGCAGTGAAAGCTCTCATACGCAGTATTTT. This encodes CASSESSHTQYF.